This T cell receptor beta chain was captured by sequencing in a study of blood T cells in healthy people across ages (dated by TCRdb to the mid-2010s). In the study overall: In model experiments, template switching captured roughly one uniquely barcoded TCR beta cDNA molecule for every two T cells. To avoid experimental bias, donors of different ages were randomly spread across the sequencing lanes. Four age groups were formed from the donors: young (average roughly 16 years), middle-aged (around 40), aged (about 62) and long-lived (less than 85). Two additional independent replicas of 1 million unique cDNA reads from the same blood draw were analyzed for two donors (one aged 18 to 30 and one aged 80 or older). The study measured age-related changes in TCR beta repertoire diversity using deep sequencing normalized with unique cDNA molecular identifiers. The research as a whole found: There was a strong correlation between observed TCR beta diversity and the percentage of naive T cells measured by flow cytometry. Donor CMV infection status was unknown, potentially confounding age-related changes in expanded clonotypes. The long-lived group showed more naive CD4+ T cells, fewer expanded clones and increased TCR diversity than the aged group, suggesting age selection. Estimates of total diversity based on one million sequenced T cells were considered lower bounds and underestimates. Because profiling used bulk unsorted PBMCs, naive and antigen-experienced compartments could not be compared conclusively. Observed TCR beta diversity per million T cells fell roughly linearly with age, and a significant reduction was already apparent by age roughly 40.

The receptor library was made with 5' RACE. Reads for this sample came from an Illumina HiSeq 2500. A second roughly 6 to 12 cycle PCR used a sample-barcoded 5' primer and a J-beta primer mix. Each TCR beta cDNA molecule received a unique molecular identifier from a template-switch 5' adaptor carrying 12 random nucleotides. Each sample yielded at least 3 million CDR3-containing paired-end reads. First-strand cDNA synthesis was performed from all RNA using the Mint cDNA synthesis kit, with priming by a TRBC-specific oligonucleotide. All cDNA was treated with uracil-DNA glycosylase and then went through a first 18-cycle PCR with the universal primers M1SS and BC2_uni_R. Per the authors' processing: Normalization of each sample was performed by random selection of 1 million high-quality reads, each carrying a distinct molecular identifier. Reads with shared molecular identifiers were discarded instead of being binned into consensus sequences. MiTCR, run with a Q25 quality threshold and the strictest error-elimination algorithm, handled CDR3 identification, clonotype clustering and error correction. A nonparametric unseen species model with Euler transformation was used to estimate a lower bound on total TCR beta diversity. Clones were called with MiXCR by TCRdb after fastp trimmed the public reads at Q25, and only in-frame beta chains were retained. Entries that share a CDR3 protein sequence are merged under the most common genes and DNA. TCRdb assigned the V and J calls; the authors' analysis was not used. The sample records about a million distinct CDR3 sequences, under 50% of which are singletons. The top ten hold roughly 12% of the sample.

V and J lose 7 bases and 2 bases, and a span of 12 bases separates them. CDR1 and CDR2 are read off the germline V gene (reference sequence) as SEHNR and FQNEAQ. Its CDR3 holds 13 amino acids, cysteine through phenylalanine. The only DNA kept is the CDR3, 39 bases in frame from the first base. The roughly 37 donors, aged 6 to 90 years, were systemically healthy Caucasian individuals from Russia. Each donor gave 9.5 to 10 milliliters of peripheral blood, drawn into EDTA-treated Vacutainer tubes. PBMCs were isolated by Ficoll-Paque density-gradient centrifugation, with at least 7 million obtained per sample. Total RNA, at least 6 micrograms per sample, was extracted from PBMCs with Trizol reagent. For every donor, flow cytometry on a PBMC aliquot measured the percentage of naive CD45RAhigh/CD27high T cells. This clonotype was detected a few times. The antigen it binds to is not known. No much larger clonotype is one base removed from it; base qualities were not supplied.

The source is a man aged 25 to 45 in good health. The specimen was blood. The rearranged chain carries TRBV7-9 and TRBJ2-7, with the D gene too uncertain to name. The CDR3 region: CASTITDPYEQYF. The nucleotide sequence is TGTGCCAGCACCATCACCGACCCCTACGAGCAGTACTTC. Where the CDR3 stops, the reference TRBV7-9 and TRBJ2-7 genes take over; the full variable domain is DTGVSQNPRHKITKRGQNVTFRCDPISEHNRLYWYRQTLGQGPEFLTYFQNEAQLEKSRLLSDRFSAERPKGSFSTLEIQRTEQGDSAMYLCASTITDPYEQYFGPGTRLTVT.